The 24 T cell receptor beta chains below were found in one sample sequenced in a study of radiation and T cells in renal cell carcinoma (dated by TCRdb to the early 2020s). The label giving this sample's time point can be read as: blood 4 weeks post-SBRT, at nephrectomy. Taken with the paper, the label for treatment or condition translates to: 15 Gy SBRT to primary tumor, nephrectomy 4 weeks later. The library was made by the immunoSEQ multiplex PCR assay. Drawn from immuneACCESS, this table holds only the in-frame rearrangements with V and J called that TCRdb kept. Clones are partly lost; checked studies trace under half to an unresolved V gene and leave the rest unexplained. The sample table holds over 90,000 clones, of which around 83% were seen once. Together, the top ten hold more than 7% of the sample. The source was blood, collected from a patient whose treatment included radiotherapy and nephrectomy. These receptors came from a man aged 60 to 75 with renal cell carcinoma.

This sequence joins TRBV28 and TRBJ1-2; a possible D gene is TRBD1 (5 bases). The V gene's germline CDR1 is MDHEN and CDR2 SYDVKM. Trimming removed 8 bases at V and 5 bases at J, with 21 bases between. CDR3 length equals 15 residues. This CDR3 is CASRPGDGSAYGYTF. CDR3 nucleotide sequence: TGTGCCAGCCGCCCCGGGGACGGCTCTGCATATGGCTACACCTTC.

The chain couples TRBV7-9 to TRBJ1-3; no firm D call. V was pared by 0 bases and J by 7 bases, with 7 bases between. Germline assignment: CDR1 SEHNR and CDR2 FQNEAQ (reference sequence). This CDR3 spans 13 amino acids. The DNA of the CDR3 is TGTGCCAGCAGCTTAGCCCAGGCGAACACCATATATTTT. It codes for CASSLAQANTIYF.

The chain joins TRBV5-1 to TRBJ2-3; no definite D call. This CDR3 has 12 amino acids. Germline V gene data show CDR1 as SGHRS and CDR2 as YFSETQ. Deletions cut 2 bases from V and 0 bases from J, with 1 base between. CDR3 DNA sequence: TGCGCCAGCAGCTTCAGCACAGATACGCAGTATTTT. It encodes CASSFSTDTQYF.

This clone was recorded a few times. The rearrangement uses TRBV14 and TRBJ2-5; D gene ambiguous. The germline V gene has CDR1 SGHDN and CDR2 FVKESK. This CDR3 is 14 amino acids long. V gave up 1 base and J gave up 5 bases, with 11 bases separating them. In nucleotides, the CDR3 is TGTGCCAGCAGCCAAGTGTCAGCGTCTGAGACCCAGTACTTC. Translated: CASSQVSASETQYF.

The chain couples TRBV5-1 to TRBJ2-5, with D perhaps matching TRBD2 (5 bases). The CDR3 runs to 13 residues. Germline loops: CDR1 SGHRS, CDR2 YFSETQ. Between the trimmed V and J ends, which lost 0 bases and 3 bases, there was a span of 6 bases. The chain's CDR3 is CASSLDGKETQYF. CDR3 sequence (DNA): TGCGCCAGCAGCTTGGACGGGAAAGAGACCCAGTACTTC.

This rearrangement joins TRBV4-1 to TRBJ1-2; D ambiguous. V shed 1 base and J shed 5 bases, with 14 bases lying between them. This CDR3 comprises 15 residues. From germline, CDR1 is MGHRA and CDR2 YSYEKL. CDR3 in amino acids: CASSQGMEGQYGYTF. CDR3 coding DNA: TGCGCCAGCAGCCAAGGAATGGAGGGCCAGTATGGCTACACCTTC.

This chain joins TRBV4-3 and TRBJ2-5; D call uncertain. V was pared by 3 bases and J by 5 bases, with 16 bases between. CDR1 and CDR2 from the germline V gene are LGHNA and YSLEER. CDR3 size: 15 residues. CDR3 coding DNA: TGCGCCAGCAGCCAGGGCTGGGGAACCGAGGAGACCCAGTACTTC. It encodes CASSQGWGTEETQYF.

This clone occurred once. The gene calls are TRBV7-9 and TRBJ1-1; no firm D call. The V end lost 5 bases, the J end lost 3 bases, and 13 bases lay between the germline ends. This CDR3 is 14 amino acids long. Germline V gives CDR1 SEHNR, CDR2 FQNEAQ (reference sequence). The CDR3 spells CASSADSGDTEAFF. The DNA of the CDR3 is TGTGCCAGCAGCGCGGACTCTGGGGACACTGAAGCTTTCTTT.

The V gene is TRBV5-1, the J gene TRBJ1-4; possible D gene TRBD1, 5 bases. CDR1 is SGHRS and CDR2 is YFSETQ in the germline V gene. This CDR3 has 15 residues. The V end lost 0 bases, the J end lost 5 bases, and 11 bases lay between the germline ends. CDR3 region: CASSLVGTENEKLFF. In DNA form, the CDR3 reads TGCGCCAGCAGCTTGGTGGGGACGGAGAATGAAAAACTGTTTTTT.

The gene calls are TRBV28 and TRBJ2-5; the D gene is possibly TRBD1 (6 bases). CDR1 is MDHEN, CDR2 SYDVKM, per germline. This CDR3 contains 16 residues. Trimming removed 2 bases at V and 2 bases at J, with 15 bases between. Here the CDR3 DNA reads TGTGCCAGCAGTTTAAATCGATTCGGACAGCAAGAGACCCAGTACTTC. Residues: CASSLNRFGQQETQYF.

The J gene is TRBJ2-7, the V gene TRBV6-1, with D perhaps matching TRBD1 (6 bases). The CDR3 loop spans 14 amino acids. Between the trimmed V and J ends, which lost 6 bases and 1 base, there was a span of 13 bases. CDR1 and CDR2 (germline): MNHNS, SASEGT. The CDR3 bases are TGTGCCAGCAGCGGACAGCCGCTATCCTACGAGCAGTACTTC. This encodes CASSGQPLSYEQYF.

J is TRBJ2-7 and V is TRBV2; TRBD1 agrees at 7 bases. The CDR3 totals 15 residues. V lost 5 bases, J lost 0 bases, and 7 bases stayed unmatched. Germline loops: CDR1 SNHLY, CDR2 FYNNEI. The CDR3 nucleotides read TGTGCCAGCAGTCCTACCGGGACAGTCTCCTACGAGCAGTACTTC. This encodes CASSPTGTVSYEQYF.

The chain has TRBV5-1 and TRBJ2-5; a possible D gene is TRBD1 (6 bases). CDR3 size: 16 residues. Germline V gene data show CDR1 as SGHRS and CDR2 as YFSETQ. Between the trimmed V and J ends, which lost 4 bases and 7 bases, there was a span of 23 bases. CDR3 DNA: TGCGCCAGCAGCACCGAACAGGGAGCCGGATGGCCGACCCAGTACTTC. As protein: CASSTEQGAGWPTQYF.

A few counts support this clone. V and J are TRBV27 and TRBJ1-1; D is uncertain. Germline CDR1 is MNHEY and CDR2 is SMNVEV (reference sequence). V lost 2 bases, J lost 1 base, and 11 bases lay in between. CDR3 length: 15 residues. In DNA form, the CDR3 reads TGTGCCAGCAGTTTAAGTCCGGGAAGGAACACTGAAGCTTTCTTT. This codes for CASSLSPGRNTEAFF.

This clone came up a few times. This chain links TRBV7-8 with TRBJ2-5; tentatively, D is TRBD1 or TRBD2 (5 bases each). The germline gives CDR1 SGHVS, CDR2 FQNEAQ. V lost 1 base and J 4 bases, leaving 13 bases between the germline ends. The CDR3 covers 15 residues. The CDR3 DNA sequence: TGTGCCAGCAGCTTAGTGGCAGGGACGAGAGAGACCCAGTACTTC. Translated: CASSLVAGTRETQYF.

The CDR3 protein is CASSLSLGQSYSRTF. CDR3 DNA: TGTGCCAGCAGTTTATCACTCGGACAGTCTTATTCTAGGACCTTC. This chain uses TRBV27 with TRBJ1-2, with D maybe TRBD1 (6 bases). Germline CDR1 MNHEY, CDR2 SMNVEV (reference sequence). V lost 0 bases and J lost 14, with 22 bases in between. This CDR3 spans 15 amino acids.

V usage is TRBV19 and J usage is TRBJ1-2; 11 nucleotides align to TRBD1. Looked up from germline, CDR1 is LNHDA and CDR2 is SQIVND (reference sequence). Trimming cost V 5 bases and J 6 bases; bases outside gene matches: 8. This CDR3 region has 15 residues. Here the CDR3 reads CASSLGQGAWDGYTF. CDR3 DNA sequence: TGTGCCAGTAGTCTTGGACAGGGGGCATGGGATGGCTACACCTTC.

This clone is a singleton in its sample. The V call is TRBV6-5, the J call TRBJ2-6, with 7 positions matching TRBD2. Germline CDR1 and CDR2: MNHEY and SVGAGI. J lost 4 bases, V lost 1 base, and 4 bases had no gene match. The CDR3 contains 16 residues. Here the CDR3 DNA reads TGTGCCAGCAGTTACTTGGGGAGGGCCGGGGCCAACGTCCTGACTTTC. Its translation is CASSYLGRAGANVLTF.

The CDR3 sequence is CASSIPGLAELKETQYF. The CDR3 nucleotides read TGTGCCAGTAGTATCCCGGGACTAGCGGAGTTAAAAGAGACCCAGTACTTC. The chain joins TRBV19 to TRBJ2-5, with TRBD2 identical over 11 bases. Germline V CDR1 and CDR2: LNHDA, SQIVND (reference sequence). V dropped 3 bases and J dropped 3; count of bases not matched to a gene: 9. The CDR3 spans 17 residues.

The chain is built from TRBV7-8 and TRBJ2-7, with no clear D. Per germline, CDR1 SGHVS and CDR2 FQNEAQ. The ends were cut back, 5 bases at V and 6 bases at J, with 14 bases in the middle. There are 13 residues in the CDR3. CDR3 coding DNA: TGTGCCAGCAGCCTCCCCTTTAGAACCGAGCAGTACTTC. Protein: CASSLPFRTEQYF.

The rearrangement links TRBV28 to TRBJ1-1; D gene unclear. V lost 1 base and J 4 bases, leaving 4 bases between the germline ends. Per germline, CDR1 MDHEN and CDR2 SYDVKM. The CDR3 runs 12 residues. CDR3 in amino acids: CASSLLGTEAFF. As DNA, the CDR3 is TGTGCCAGCAGTTTATTAGGCACTGAAGCTTTCTTT.

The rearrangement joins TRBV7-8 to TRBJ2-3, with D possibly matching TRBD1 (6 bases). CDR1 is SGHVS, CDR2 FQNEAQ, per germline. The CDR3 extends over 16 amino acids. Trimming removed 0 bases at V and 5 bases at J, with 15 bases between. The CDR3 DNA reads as TGTGCCAGCAGCTTAGCGTTCGGGACATCTGGAGATACGCAGTATTTT. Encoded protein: CASSLAFGTSGDTQYF.

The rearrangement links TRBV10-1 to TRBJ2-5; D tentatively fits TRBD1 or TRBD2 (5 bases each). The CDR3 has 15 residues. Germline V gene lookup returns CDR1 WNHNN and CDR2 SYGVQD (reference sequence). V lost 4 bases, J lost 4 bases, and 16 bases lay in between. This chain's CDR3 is CASSVQEGPRETQYF. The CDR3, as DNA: TGCGCCAGCAGTGTCCAAGAGGGACCAAGAGAGACCCAGTACTTC.

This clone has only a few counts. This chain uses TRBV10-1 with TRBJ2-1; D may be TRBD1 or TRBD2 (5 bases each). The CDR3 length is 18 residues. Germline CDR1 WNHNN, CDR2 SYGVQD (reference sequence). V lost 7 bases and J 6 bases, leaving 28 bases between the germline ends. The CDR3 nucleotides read TGCGCCAGCACTAACGACCCCACCCACCTTCAGGGAGCCAATGAGCAGTTCTTC. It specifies CASTNDPTHLQGANEQFF.